This TCR beta chain was sequenced during a study of blood T cell repertoires in COVID-19. Study-wide background: Sources were T cells, B-cell-depleted T cells, or PBMCs; the material itself was cDNA or gDNA.

Method: immunoSEQ multiplex PCR; TCRdb's copy keeps in-frame clones and lacks some. Among fewer than 300,000 clones listed, more than 85% were seen once. V was clipped by 6 bases and J by 1 base; unmatched bases: 5. The length of the CDR3 is 15 residues. CDR1 and CDR2 (germline): SNHLY, FYNNEI. This sequence was found in a woman aged 25 to 39 with COVID-19, enrolled during active disease. Sequences were obtained from peripheral blood. The chain links TRBV2 to TRBJ2-5; TRBD1 matches 10 bases. CDR3 region: CASSRDRGGQETQYF. CDR3 nucleotides: TGTGCCAGCAGCAGGGACAGGGGAGGCCAAGAGACCCAGTACTTC.